These 25 T cell receptor beta chains share one sample of origin, sequenced in a study of T cells in Graves' hyperthyroidism and ophthalmopathy. There were TCR beta CDR3 regions amplified from RNA transcripts. Initially, a first-round RT-PCR of the TCR CDR3 employed the HTBI primer set. From the multiplex PCR reads, TCRdb called clonotypes with MiXCR, one entry per CDR3 protein. The table has nearly 600,000 distinct CDR3 sequences, more than 13% seen once. Sequencing used blood. The receptors were sampled from a young woman with Graves' ophthalmopathy.

This clonotype was recorded at least ten times. V and J are TRBV20-1 and TRBJ2-1, with 14 bases lining up with TRBD2. The germline V gene has CDR1 DFQATT and CDR2 SNEGSKA (reference sequence). CDR3 length equals 19 residues. V was pared by 6 bases and J by 0 bases, with 13 bases of the junction left unmatched. The CDR3 region is CSARLRTSGRPRSYNEQFF. In DNA, the CDR3 is TGCAGTGCGAGGCTTAGGACTAGCGGGAGGCCCCGCTCCTACAATGAGCAGTTCTTC.

This clonotype has a handful of counts. The chain is built from TRBV28 and TRBJ2-6; D gene ambiguous. CDR1 is MDHEN and CDR2 is SYDVKM in the germline V gene. The length of the CDR3 is 18 residues. V was shortened by 6 bases and J by 0 bases, with 18 bases between the two germline ends. CDR3 DNA sequence: TGTGCCAGCAGCCTCCTTAAAGAAGCCCTCTCTGGGGCCAACGTCCTGACTTTC. Translated: CASSLLKEALSGANVLTF.

Many counts were recorded for this clonotype. V and J are TRBV6-1 and TRBJ1-1; possible D gene TRBD1, 6 bases. The germline CDR1 and CDR2 sequences are MNHNS and SASEGT. V shed 6 bases and J shed 0 bases, with 23 bases lying between them. This CDR3 contains 18 residues. In nucleotides, the CDR3 is TGTGCCAGCAGCCAACTAGGGGGTTTTCTCGAAATGAACACTGAAGCTTTCTTT. Residues: CASSQLGGFLEMNTEAFF.

J is TRBJ2-1 and V is TRBV19; TRBD2 matches 11 bases. CDR1 is LNHDA, CDR2 SQIVND, per germline (reference sequence). The V segment lost 6 bases and the J segment 5 bases; nucleotides outside the gene matches: 6. There are 15 residues in the CDR3. This CDR3 reads CASRVGTSGDNEQFF. The CDR3, as DNA: TGTGCCAGTAGGGTGGGGACTAGCGGAGACAATGAGCAGTTCTTC.

In this sample, this clonotype turned up a few times. V and J are TRBV4-2 and TRBJ2-1, with TRBD2 identical over 9 bases. Germline assignment: CDR1 LGHNA and CDR2 YNFKEQ. The CDR3 runs to 15 residues. V was pared by 1 base and J by 7 bases, with 5 bases of the junction left unmatched. The CDR3 is CASSQGSGSRNEQFF. The DNA for the CDR3 is TGTGCCAGCAGCCAAGGTAGCGGGAGCCGGAATGAGCAGTTCTTC.

This clonotype was detected a few times. The chain joins TRBV19 to TRBJ1-2; 8 nucleotides align to TRBD1. V shed 3 bases, J shed 5 bases, and the junction held 5 bases outside the gene matches. CDR1 LNHDA and CDR2 SQIVND come from the germline V gene (reference sequence). The CDR3 is 14 residues long. Here the CDR3 reads CASSMGTGGYGYTF. The CDR3 DNA is TGTGCCAGTAGTATGGGTACAGGGGGATATGGCTACACCTTC. The variable domain in full, with the rest retrieved from reference TRBV19 and TRBJ1-2, is DGGITQSPKYLFRKEGQNVTLSCEQNLNHDAMYWYRQDPGQGLRLIYYSQIVNDFQKGDIAEGYSVSREKKESFPLTVTSAQKNPTAFYLCASSMGTGGYGYTFGSGTRLTVV.

The gene calls are TRBV28 and TRBJ2-1, with a weak D call TRBD1 (5 bases). The CDR3 covers 14 residues. Trimming left V 2 bases short and J 8 bases short, with 13 bases between. Germline values: CDR1 MDHEN, CDR2 SYDVKM. CDR3 protein: CASSLGDSLDEQFF. The CDR3 DNA sequence: TGTGCCAGCAGTTTAGGTGACAGTTTGGATGAGCAGTTCTTC.

The J gene is TRBJ2-6, the V gene TRBV28, with 11 bases fitting TRBD1. Germline lookup yields CDR1 MDHEN and CDR2 SYDVKM. V was pared by 8 bases and J by 1 base, with 10 bases of the junction left unmatched. The CDR3 contains 18 residues. As DNA, the CDR3 is TGTGCCAGCGGTCTCCGGGACAGGGGGTTTTCTGGGGCCAACGTCCTGACTTTC. This translates into CASGLRDRGFSGANVLTF.

The chain uses TRBV4-1 and TRBJ1-2; D not certain. Germline-derived CDR1 and CDR2 are MGHRA and YSYEKL. CDR3 size: 16 residues. The V gene lost 4 bases and the J gene lost 5 bases, with 20 bases spanning the gap. The CDR3 DNA sequence: TGCGCCAGCAGCCTAAGAGCGAGGGCCATGCAATATGGCTACACCTTC. As protein: CASSLRARAMQYGYTF.

This clonotype was seen more than once but under ten times. This chain uses TRBV29-1 with TRBJ2-2, with D tentatively TRBD1 (5 bases). Germline-derived CDR1 and CDR2 are SQVTM and ANQGSEA. Trimming took 6 bases from V and 2 from J, leaving 16 bases between them. The CDR3 sequence is 15 residues long. The CDR3, as DNA: TGCAGCGTCGCCGACAGAGCACCAAACACCGGGGAGCTGTTTTTT. Protein: CSVADRAPNTGELFF.

This clonotype has a handful of counts. This rearrangement joins TRBV29-1 to TRBJ1-1; possible D gene TRBD1, 5 bases. Germline V lookup: CDR1 SQVTM, CDR2 ANQGSEA. There are 10 residues in the CDR3. V lost 3 bases and J lost 8, with 7 bases in between. Written as DNA, the CDR3 is TGCAGCGTTGAGGGGGACGAAGCTTTCTTT. Its translation: CSVEGDEAFF.

This clonotype was seen ten or more times. The V call is TRBV3-1, the J call TRBJ2-4, with TRBD2 identical over 9 bases. This CDR3 is built from 19 residues. Germline V lookup: CDR1 LGHDT, CDR2 YNNKEL (reference sequence). Unmatched junction bases numbered 11, after V lost 2 bases and J lost 0 bases. DNA of the CDR3: TGTGCCAGCAGCCAATTAGCGGGAGTGGTTCGGGGAGCCAAAAACATTCAGTACTTC. Translated: CASSQLAGVVRGAKNIQYF.

This chain joins TRBV10-3 and TRBJ1-2; D call uncertain. Looked up from germline, CDR1 is ENHRY and CDR2 is SYGVKD. V was clipped by 2 bases and J by 0 bases, with 16 bases between them. The CDR3 is 17 residues long. The CDR3 sequence: CAISETMATVTNYGYTF. The DNA for the CDR3 is TGTGCCATCAGTGAGACTATGGCCACCGTAACTAACTATGGCTACACCTTC.

This clonotype was counted ten times or more. This rearrangement joins TRBV11-2 to TRBJ2-5; 7 bases fit TRBD1. V was clipped by 1 base and J by 3 bases; unmatched bases: 8. This CDR3 has 16 residues. The germline V gene has CDR1 SGHAT and CDR2 FQNNGV. Here the CDR3 reads CASSLVTGTAKETQYF. CDR3 sequence (DNA): TGTGCCAGCAGCTTAGTTACCGGGACAGCCAAAGAGACCCAGTACTTC.

This clonotype was observed many times. V and J are TRBV12-3 or TRBV12-4 and TRBJ2-5, with 11 positions matching TRBD2. The length of the CDR3 is 15 residues. V lost 3 bases and J lost 7; bases outside the gene matches: 7. CDR3 in DNA: TGTGCCAGCAGTTTCATAGCGGGAGGGCCGGGGACCCAGTACTTC. This encodes CASSFIAGGPGTQYF.

This clonotype has a count of ten or more. The rearrangement links TRBV6-2 or TRBV6-3 to TRBJ2-7; D remains ambiguous. Looked up from germline, CDR1 is MNHEY and CDR2 is SVGEGT. The CDR3 covers 13 residues. Trimming pared 7 bases from V and 1 base from J, leaving 11 bases between. CDR3 sequence (DNA): TGTGCCAGCACGACAAGCCTTTCCTACGAGCAGTACTTC. Amino acid sequence: CASTTSLSYEQYF.

This clonotype showed up just a few times. The chain combines TRBV27 with TRBJ1-2; 8 nucleotides agree with TRBD1. CDR1 and CDR2 from the germline V gene are MNHEY and SMNVEV (reference sequence). V lost 3 bases and J lost 4; bases outside the gene matches: 10. The CDR3 contains 16 residues. In DNA form, the CDR3 reads TGTGCCAGCAGTTTCTCCGGACAGGGCCCTTCCTATGGCTACACCTTC. Amino acid sequence: CASSFSGQGPSYGYTF.

This clonotype was recorded at least ten times. The chain couples TRBV12-3 or TRBV12-4 to TRBJ2-3; the match to TRBD2 covers 10 bases. The trim removed 6 bases at V and 4 bases at J, leaving 7 bases unmatched. The CDR3 extends over 15 amino acids. CDR3 DNA: TGTGCCAGCAGCGCGATTAGCGGGAGGTCAGATACGCAGTATTTT. This translates into CASSAISGRSDTQYF.

This clonotype was counted ten times or more. CDR3 loop: CASSPVAGGQDEQYF. The CDR3 bases are TGTGCCAGCAGTCCTGTAGCGGGAGGGCAGGACGAGCAGTACTTC. The chain carries TRBV28 and TRBJ2-7; 11 nucleotides align to TRBD2. CDR1 MDHEN and CDR2 SYDVKM come from the germline V gene. Trimming cost V 5 bases and J 5 bases; bases outside gene matches: 8. The CDR3 totals 15 residues.

This clonotype was observed at least ten times. The chain is built from TRBV2 and TRBJ2-1, with D possibly TRBD2 on 6 matching bases. The CDR3 is 13 residues long. CDR1 SNHLY and CDR2 FYNNEI come from the germline V gene. The germline V and J ends were trimmed by 6 bases and 8 bases, with 14 bases remaining between them. The CDR3 spells CASSLTRSDEQFF. The CDR3 bases are TGTGCCAGCAGCTTGACTAGATCCGATGAGCAGTTCTTC.

This clonotype came up a few times. The junction departs from the called germline gene at one end, perhaps through a read error. CDR3 DNA: TGTGCCAGCGGCCAGATGCAGGATCCTGGAAACACCATATATTTT. This codes for CASGQMQDPGNTIYF. The J gene is TRBJ1-3, the V gene TRBV3-1; D is uncertain. The V gene's germline CDR1 is LGHDT and CDR2 YNNKEL (reference sequence). The CDR3 spans 15 residues.

The V gene is TRBV7-6, the J gene TRBJ2-2, with 7 bases aligning to TRBD2. CDR1 and CDR2 from the germline V gene are SGHVS and FNYEAQ. This CDR3 has 16 amino acids. V shed 5 bases and J 2 bases; nucleotides not matched to a gene: 8. CDR3 sequence reads: CASSGRLAPNTGELFF. The CDR3 nucleotides are TGTGCCAGCAGCGGAAGACTAGCACCAAACACCGGGGAGCTGTTTTTT.

This clonotype showed up many times. The rearrangement uses TRBV28 and TRBJ2-7, with D tentatively TRBD2 (6 bases). Germline CDR1 reads MDHEN; CDR2 reads SYDVKM. Trimming left V 5 bases short and J 6 bases short, with 23 bases between. The CDR3 has 16 amino acids. The CDR3 is CASSPNRWGTYGEQYF. DNA for the CDR3: TGTGCCAGCAGTCCAAACAGGTGGGGGACTTACGGCGAGCAGTACTTC.

This clonotype was found many times. A much larger clone is a single base away; this may be a read error. The rearrangement uses TRBV27 and TRBJ2-7, with D perhaps TRBD1 (5 bases). Trimming pared 4 bases from V and 3 bases from J, leaving 13 bases between. Germline assignment: CDR1 MNHEY and CDR2 SMNVEV (reference sequence). The CDR3 is made up of 14 amino acids. The DNA of the CDR3 is TGTGCCAGCAGTTCCAAGGGGCGCATCTACGAGCAGTACTTC. This gives the protein CASSSKGRIYEQYF.

This clonotype was detected only a few times. The chain is built from TRBV19 and TRBJ2-4, with TRBD1 matching over 8 bases. V was pared by 4 bases and J by 2 bases, with 4 bases of the junction left unmatched. CDR1 is LNHDA, CDR2 SQIVND, per germline (reference sequence). The CDR3 covers 15 residues. CDR3 DNA: TGTGCCAGTAGTAAGGACAGGGCCCCCAAAAACATTCAGTACTTC. It codes for CASSKDRAPKNIQYF. Full variable domain (rest looked up from reference TRBV19 and TRBJ2-4): DGGITQSPKYLFRKEGQNVTLSCEQNLNHDAMYWYRQDPGQGLRLIYYSQIVNDFQKGDIAEGYSVSREKKESFPLTVTSAQKNPTAFYLCASSKDRAPKNIQYFGAGTRLSVL.